This entry describes one T cell receptor beta chain. Profiled with immunoSEQ multiplex PCR; TCRdb holds only in-frame clones, not every one. The sample has approximately 400,000 clones; 85% to 95% are singletons. The sample belongs to a study of shared T cell receptors in the human thymus. Material: thymocytes. The source is a human donor.

The CDR3 coding sequence is TGTGCCAGCAGTGGGGGACAGGGGGCCGGGAATGAAAAACTGTTTTTT. It translates to CASSGGQGAGNEKLFF. The chain carries TRBV6-1 and TRBJ1-4; 12 bases match TRBD1. The germline gives CDR1 MNHNS, CDR2 SASEGT. This CDR3 comprises 16 residues. The junction had 5 bases not matched to a gene; V was cut back by 4 bases and J by 5 bases.